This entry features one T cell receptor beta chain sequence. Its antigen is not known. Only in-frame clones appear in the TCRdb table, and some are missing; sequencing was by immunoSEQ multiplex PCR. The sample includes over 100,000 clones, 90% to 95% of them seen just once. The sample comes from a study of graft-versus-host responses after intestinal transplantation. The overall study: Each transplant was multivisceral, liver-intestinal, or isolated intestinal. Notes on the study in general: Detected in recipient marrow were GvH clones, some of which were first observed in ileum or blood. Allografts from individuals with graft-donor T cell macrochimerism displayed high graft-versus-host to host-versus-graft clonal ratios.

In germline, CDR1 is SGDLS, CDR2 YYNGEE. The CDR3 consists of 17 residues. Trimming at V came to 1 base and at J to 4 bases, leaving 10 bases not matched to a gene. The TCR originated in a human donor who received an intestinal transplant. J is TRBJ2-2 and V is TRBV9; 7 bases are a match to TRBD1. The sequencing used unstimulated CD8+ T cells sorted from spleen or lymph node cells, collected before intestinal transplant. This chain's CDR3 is CASSVNDRDFPTGELFF. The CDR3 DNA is TGTGCCAGCAGCGTAAACGACAGGGATTTCCCCACCGGGGAGCTGTTTTTT.